This T cell receptor beta chain appears in the sequencing data of a study of cytomegalovirus exposure and HLA in healthy donors (dated by TCRdb to between 2016 and 2019). With respect to the entire study: The 500 to 800 repertoires of the first cohort and the 95 to 150 validation repertoires were produced on the same platform, according to a later analysis. To predict cytomegalovirus infection status, the study brought together high-throughput TCR immunosequencing, statistical association of individual TCRs with disease status, and machine learning. The study aimed to test whether signatures of past pathogen exposure could be identified by cataloging public T cell receptors. Along with the approximately 650-subject first cohort, a separate validation cohort of over a hundred different subjects was used. Here is what the overall study found, with its caveats: The study listed 164 TCR beta chains as associated with cytomegalovirus. The authors suggested that the approach could potentially be extended to other disease states and immunological phenotypes. A later analysis had no HLA typing for the validation cohort, so co-occurrence there was scored across all 120 repertoires. While some public TCRs were present in many individuals, most TCR sequences turned up only very rarely across donors. In both the original and validation cohorts, the classifier was reported to diagnose cytomegalovirus status with high specificity and sensitivity. In vitro tests confirmed that a few of the cytomegalovirus-associated TCR beta chains recognize cytomegalovirus antigens. Subsequent analysis determined that TCRs grouped into clusters in the first cohort also showed a tendency toward co-occurrence across the 90 to 150 validation repertoires, and 94% of cluster scores exceeded 0.

For this clone: Its binding antigen is unknown. No much larger clone exists at a distance of one base, and base qualities are not known.

The library was obtained by the immunoSEQ multiplex PCR assay. Per the source publication's procedure: A statistical classification framework was built to diagnose cytomegalovirus status from the catalog of TCR beta chain sequences. Held by TCRdb, this immuneACCESS table contains in-frame sequences only and omits some clones. Under half of the omission traces to an unresolved V gene where checked; the cause of the rest is unknown. V and J calls and clone size are copied from that table; D and trimming were computed from the DNA. Present in this sample are about 360,000 clones, 80% to 90% of which were seen just once. The top ten hold roughly 0.83% of the sample. The donors were included in the validation cohort of around 120 subjects, a group kept apart from the approximately 690-subject first cohort. This receptor was obtained from a woman under 30 in good health and CMV-seronegative. The sequencing sample was made of PBMCs.

The CDR3 is CASRRDRINTGELFF. The DNA sequence is given as TGTGCCAGTCGCCGGGACAGAATTAACACCGGGGAGCTGTTTTTT. The chain was built from TRBV19 and TRBJ2-2; TRBD1 matches 7 bases in the middle. The CDR3 holds 15 amino acids from the cysteine to the phenylalanine. Only CDR3 DNA remains: 45 bases, in frame from the first base. V is cut back by 8 bases and J by 2 bases, with 8 bases in the junction unmatched. Based on the germline V gene (reference sequence), the CDR1 and CDR2 sequences are LNHDA and SQIVND.